This T cell receptor beta chain derives from a study of blood T cell repertoires in COVID-19. Study-level information: Whether acute or convalescent, the COVID-19 samples came from the United States, Italy and Spain. Nucleic acid was either cDNA or gDNA, and it came from T cells, B-cell-depleted T cells, or PBMCs.

Original data processing: Reference gene primer amplification yielded estimated nucleated cell counts. TCRdb's table, derived via immunoSEQ multiplex PCR, lists solely in-frame clones and lacks some. V and J calls and clone size follow that table, whereas D and trimming were derived from the DNA. The sample contains hundreds of thousands of clones, 75% to 90% of which appear only once. Germline V CDR1 and CDR2: GTSNPN, SVGIG (reference sequence). The germline V and J ends were trimmed by 0 bases and 7 bases, with 16 bases remaining between them. This CDR3 is 14 amino acids long. This clone was counted between two and nine times.

Sequencing was carried out using peripheral blood. The chain couples TRBV30 to TRBJ2-7; possible D gene TRBD2, 6 bases. This clonotype originated in a woman aged 25 to 39 with active or convalescent COVID-19. CDR3 protein: CAWSVSGGTGEQYF. Here the CDR3 DNA reads TGTGCCTGGAGTGTATCCGGAGGGACGGGTGAGCAGTACTTC.